This T cell receptor (beta chain) was identified during a study of blood T cell repertoires in COVID-19. Overall study: The United States, Italy and Spain supplied acute and convalescent COVID-19 samples. PBMCs, B-cell-depleted T cells, or T cells provided the cDNA or gDNA that made up the material.

In the original workflow: Reference gene primer amplification yielded estimated nucleated cell counts. Using immunoSEQ multiplex PCR, the repertoire was profiled, and TCRdb retains in-frame clones only, with some absent. V and J calls and clone size are copied from that table; D and trimming were computed from the DNA. This table has hundreds of thousands of clones, approximately 86% appearing once. V lost 2 bases and J 10 bases, leaving 12 bases between the germline ends. This CDR3 is 13 amino acids long. The receptor's source is a woman aged 25-40 years with COVID-19, enrolled during active disease. The chain is built from TRBV12-3 or TRBV12-4 and TRBJ2-1; weak D call: TRBD2 (6 bases). Sequences were obtained from peripheral blood. The CDR3 region has the DNA TGTGCCAGCAGTTTAAGTCTAGGAGGGGAGCAGTTCTTC. Translating gives CASSLSLGGEQFF.